This TCR beta chain was captured by sequencing in a study of immune heterogeneity within non-small cell lung tumors. Multiplex PCR was performed with 32 V and 13 J primers, and it amplified TCR beta CDR3. MiXCR, run by TCRdb on the multiplex PCR reads, gives a single entry per CDR3 protein. The sample yields roughly 9,800 distinct CDR3 sequences, 31% seen once. Trimming shortened V by 5 bases and J by 12 bases, and 25 bases separated the two germline ends. Germline V gene data show CDR1 as SGHTA and CDR2 as FQGTGA. The length of the CDR3 is 15 residues. Genomic DNA extracted from bulk tumor tissue served as template. A total of about 0.55 ug was used per sample. From each primary tumor, several far-apart biopsies were obtained during surgery. Patients underwent curative surgery for non-small cell lung cancer (untreated and newly diagnosed).

The sample was lung tumor tissue. This rearrangement joins TRBV7-3 to TRBJ1-2; D may be TRBD1 (5 bases). The receptor was isolated from a man in his sixties with non-small cell lung cancer. The DNA of the CDR3 is TGTGCCAGCAGCGCGAACGGAGACGACAGCATAGTACACACCTTC. Residues: CASSANGDDSIVHTF.